These 18 T cell receptor beta chains were all obtained from the same sample, sequenced in a study of cytomegalovirus exposure and HLA in healthy donors. 60 Vbeta and 13 Jbeta primers were used in PCR. TCRdb keeps only in-frame clones here, not all; method: immunoSEQ multiplex PCR. Among around 140,000 clones listed, approximately 72% were seen once. The sequencing input was PBMCs. Source of these receptors: a woman aged 55-70 years in good health and CMV-seronegative.

This clone has only a few counts. The chain recombines TRBV18 with TRBJ2-1; TRBD2 aligns across 10 bases. Germline V lookup: CDR1 KGHSH, CDR2 LQKENI. J was trimmed by 5 bases and V by 2 bases; bases with no gene match: 3. This CDR3 is built from 15 residues. The CDR3 DNA reads TGTGCCAGCTCACCAATAGCGGGGGGACACAATGAGCAGTTCTTC. Translating gives CASSPIAGGHNEQFF. Complete variable domain (other parts from reference TRBV18 and TRBJ2-1): NAGVMQNPRHLVRRRGQEARLRCSPMKGHSHVYWYRQLPEEGLKFMVYLQKENIIDESGMPKERFSAEFPKEGPSILRIQQVVRGDSAAYFCASSPIAGGHNEQFFGPGTRLTVL.

This chain links TRBV7-2 with TRBJ2-3, with D unclear. Germline CDR1 is SGHTA and CDR2 is FQGNSA. This CDR3 has 15 residues. V lost 0 bases, J lost 10 bases, and 17 bases lay in between. CDR3 in DNA: TGTGCCAGCAGCTTAGCTTTGACTCTACGAATGGCGCAGTATTTT. Translating it yields CASSLALTLRMAQYF.

The table lists this clone with a few counts. This sequence joins TRBV4-1 and TRBJ2-2; tentative D call: TRBD2 (6 bases). V was trimmed by 1 base and J by 4 bases, leaving 16 bases between them. The CDR3 runs to 17 residues. From germline, CDR1 is MGHRA and CDR2 YSYEKL. This CDR3 is CASSQATGVVGTGELFF. The CDR3 coding sequence is TGCGCCAGCAGCCAAGCGACGGGAGTAGTCGGCACCGGGGAGCTGTTTTTT.

The chain recombines TRBV10-3 with TRBJ1-1; D is unclear. The CDR3 loop spans 15 amino acids. The germline V and J ends were trimmed by 0 bases and 1 base, with 9 bases remaining between them. CDR1 is ENHRY, CDR2 SYGVKD, per germline. In nucleotides, the CDR3 is TGTGCCATCAGTGAGTCGAGGTTGTCGAACACTGAAGCTTTCTTT. Its protein is CAISESRLSNTEAFF.

V and J are TRBV25-1 and TRBJ1-2; weak D call: TRBD1 (6 bases). The germline V gene encodes CDR1 MGHDK and CDR2 SYGVNS. The CDR3 sequence is 14 residues long. V was pared by 6 bases and J by 2 bases, with 13 bases between. CDR3: CASRQAGTNYGYTF. The CDR3, as DNA: TGTGCCAGCAGGCAGGCAGGGACAAACTATGGCTACACCTTC.

There are a few counts of this clone. This chain links TRBV7-2 with TRBJ1-5, with D perhaps TRBD1 (5 bases). Trimming removed 1 base from V and 5 bases from J, with 12 bases in between. The CDR3 is made up of 15 amino acids. In germline, CDR1 is SGHTA, CDR2 FQGNSA. In DNA, the CDR3 is TGTGCCAGCAGCTTAGTGTGGGGCCTTGATCAGCCCCAGCATTTT. Translated: CASSLVWGLDQPQHF.

V gene TRBV18 combines with J gene TRBJ2-6; D is unclear. Trimming left V 3 bases short and J 4 bases short, with 4 bases between. The CDR3 is 13 amino acids. The germline gives CDR1 KGHSH, CDR2 LQKENI. CDR3 nucleotides: TGTGCCAGCTCACCGCGAGGGGCCAACGTCCTGACTTTC. As protein: CASSPRGANVLTF.

As concerns this clone: The junction departs from germline at one end; a sequencing error may be responsible. The V and J genes are TRBV19 and TRBJ2-3, with TRBD1 matching over 7 bases. Germline CDR1 and CDR2: LNHDA and SQIVND (reference sequence). The CDR3 spans 17 residues. As DNA, the CDR3 is TGTGCCAGTAGTCCCTTGGGAGACAGGGCTAGCACGGATACGCAGTATTTT. Amino acids: CASSPLGDRASTDTQYF. The variable domain in full, completed from reference TRBV19 and TRBJ2-3, reads DGGITQSPKYLFRKEGQNVTLSCEQNLNHDAMYWYRQDPGQGLRLIYYSQIVNDFQKGDIAEGYSVSREKKESFPLTVTSAQKNPTAFYLCASSPLGDRASTDTQYFGPGTRLTVL.

To note about this clone: The same CDR3 is also encoded by other DNA sequences in this sample. This chain joins TRBV6-1 and TRBJ1-1; weak D call: TRBD1 (6 bases). The CDR3 has 13 residues. Per germline, CDR1 MNHNS and CDR2 SASEGT. V was trimmed by 3 bases and J by 2 bases, leaving 7 bases between them. DNA of the CDR3: TGTGCCAGCAGTGACAGGGGAAACACTGAAGCTTTCTTT. It translates to CASSDRGNTEAFF.

The chain links TRBV10-3 to TRBJ2-3, with 11 positions matching TRBD1. The germline CDR1 and CDR2 sequences are ENHRY and SYGVKD. The CDR3 contains 15 residues. With 11 bases clipped from V and 3 bases from J, the junction kept 10 bases outside the gene matches. CDR3 coding DNA: TGTGCCGCCCACAAGGACAGGGGGCCGACAGATACGCAGTATTTT. It specifies CAAHKDRGPTDTQYF.

This clone was observed a handful of times. The V and J genes are TRBV4-1 and TRBJ1-2; D possibly corresponds to TRBD1 (5 bases). V was cut by 4 bases and J by 8 bases, with 14 bases left in between. The CDR3 extends over 13 amino acids. Germline values: CDR1 MGHRA, CDR2 YSYEKL. The CDR3 sequence is CASSPTAREGYTF. CDR3 coding DNA: TGCGCCAGCAGCCCGACAGCCCGGGAGGGCTACACCTTC.

The chain recombines TRBV5-1 with TRBJ1-1; 8 bases fit TRBD1. The CDR3 has 13 residues. V lost 5 bases and J lost 4; bases outside the gene matches: 4. CDR1 and CDR2 from the germline V gene are SGHRS and YFSETQ. CDR3 sequence reads: CASRTGGSTEAFF. In DNA form, the CDR3 reads TGCGCCAGCAGAACAGGGGGGAGCACTGAAGCTTTCTTT.

For this clone: Germline is not matched at one junction end, which may reflect a read error. The chain's CDR3 is CAGSLDKGANTEAFF. CDR3 bases: TGTGCCGGCTCACTAGACAAGGGGGCGAACACTGAAGCTTTCTTT. V is TRBV18 and J is TRBJ1-1, with 7 bases identical to TRBD1. The CDR3 contains 15 residues. Germline-derived CDR1 and CDR2 are KGHSH and LQKENI.

The rearrangement joins TRBV14 to TRBJ2-7; 9 nucleotides agree with TRBD1. The length of the CDR3 is 16 residues. From germline, CDR1 is SGHDN and CDR2 FVKESK. After removal of 0 bases from V and 3 bases from J, the junction contained 6 bases not matched to a gene. CDR3 protein: CASSQESGQGFYEQYF. DNA of the CDR3: TGTGCCAGCAGCCAAGAATCGGGACAGGGCTTCTACGAGCAGTACTTC.

The chain joins TRBV5-6 to TRBJ1-1, with D uncertain. This CDR3 contains 14 residues. V was cut by 1 base and J by 1 base, with 8 bases left in between. Germline CDR1 is SGHDT and CDR2 is YYEEEE. CDR3: CASSLIDSNTEAFF. CDR3 coding DNA: TGTGCCAGCAGCTTGATTGACTCGAACACTGAAGCTTTCTTT.

The V and J genes are TRBV5-1 and TRBJ1-1; weak D call: TRBD1 (5 bases). The CDR3 consists of 14 residues. CDR1 is SGHRS and CDR2 is YFSETQ in the germline V gene. V gave up 4 bases and J gave up 4 bases, with 14 bases separating them. The CDR3 is CASSSSGLGTEAFF. The CDR3, as DNA: TGCGCCAGCAGCAGTTCAGGGTTGGGCACTGAAGCTTTCTTT.

This clone was found a few times. The chain combines TRBV6-1 with TRBJ1-5; 7 bases agree with TRBD1. From germline, CDR1 is MNHNS and CDR2 SASEGT. The junction had 2 bases not matched to a gene; V was cut back by 2 bases and J by 1 base. CDR3 length: 15 amino acids. The CDR3 here is CASSETQGSNQPQHF. CDR3 nucleotide sequence: TGTGCCAGCAGTGAAACACAGGGGAGCAATCAGCCCCAGCATTTT.

This clone occurred a few times. The chain couples TRBV7-2 to TRBJ1-2; D is possibly TRBD1 (5 bases). V shed 5 bases and J shed 3 bases, with 10 bases lying between them. Germline assignment: CDR1 SGHTA and CDR2 FQGNSA. This CDR3 comprises 13 residues. The CDR3 nucleotides read TGTGCCAGCAGCCGGGGACTATACTATGGCTACACCTTC. Protein sequence: CASSRGLYYGYTF.